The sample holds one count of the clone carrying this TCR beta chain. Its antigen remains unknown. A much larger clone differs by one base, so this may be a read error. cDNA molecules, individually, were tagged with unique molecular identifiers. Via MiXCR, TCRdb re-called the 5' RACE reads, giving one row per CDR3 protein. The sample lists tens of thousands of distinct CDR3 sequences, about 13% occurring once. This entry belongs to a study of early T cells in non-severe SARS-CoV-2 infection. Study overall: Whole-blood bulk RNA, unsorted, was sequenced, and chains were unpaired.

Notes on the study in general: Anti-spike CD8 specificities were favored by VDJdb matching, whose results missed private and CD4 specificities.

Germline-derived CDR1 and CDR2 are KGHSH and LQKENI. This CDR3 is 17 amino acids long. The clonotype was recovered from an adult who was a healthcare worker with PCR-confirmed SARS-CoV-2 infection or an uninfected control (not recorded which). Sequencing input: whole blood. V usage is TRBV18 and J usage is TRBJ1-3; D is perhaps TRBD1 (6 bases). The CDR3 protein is CASSLVRGWLSGNTIFF. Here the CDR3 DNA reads TGTGCCAGCTCACTCGTCAGGGGTTGGCTCTCTGGAAACACCATATTTTTT.